What follows are 14 T cell receptor beta chains derived from one specimen sequenced in a study of T cell responses to AZD1222 COVID-19 vaccine. Data came from immunoSEQ multiplex PCR; TCRdb stores just in-frame clones and leaves some out. Of roughly 50,000 clones in the sample, roughly nine tenths are singletons; the top ten hold roughly 15%. The material was peripheral blood, obtained 28 days after the second AZD1222 dose. The receptors derive from an adult who received the AZD1222 COVID-19 vaccine.

The chain uses TRBV6-6 and TRBJ1-2, with D tentatively TRBD1 (5 bases). V shed 5 bases and J shed 6 bases, with 13 bases lying between them. This CDR3 is 13 amino acids long. Germline V gene sequence: CDR1 MNHNY, CDR2 SVGAGI (reference sequence). Written as DNA, the CDR3 is TGTGCCAGCAGTAAGGGGAGGGTCGATGGCTACACCTTC. Protein sequence: CASSKGRVDGYTF.

The chain has TRBV2 and TRBJ2-7; 10 positions match TRBD1. This CDR3 contains 16 residues. From germline, CDR1 is SNHLY and CDR2 FYNNEI. The V and J ends lost 7 bases and 2 bases, in that order; junction bases with no gene match: 11. CDR3 protein: CASTYGRGTGAYEQYF. CDR3 sequence (DNA): TGTGCCAGCACCTACGGAAGGGGGACAGGGGCCTACGAGCAGTACTTC.

The V call is TRBV29-1, the J call TRBJ1-2; D not certain. Between the trimmed V and J ends, which lost 0 bases and 4 bases, there was a span of 6 bases. Looked up from germline, CDR1 is SQVTM and CDR2 is ANQGSEA. This CDR3 has 12 amino acids. CDR3: CSVEDVTYGYTF. CDR3 DNA: TGCAGCGTTGAAGATGTAACCTATGGCTACACCTTC.

The J gene is TRBJ2-1, the V gene TRBV5-1; 14 bases agree with TRBD2. CDR3 size: 17 residues. CDR1 and CDR2 (germline): SGHRS, YFSETQ. V trimming: 4 bases; J trimming: 3 bases; junction bases outside the gene matches: 6. Here the CDR3 reads CASSPGLAGGRYNEQFF. Here the CDR3 DNA reads TGCGCCAGCAGCCCCGGACTAGCGGGAGGTCGCTACAATGAGCAGTTCTTC.

The J gene is TRBJ1-6, the V gene TRBV5-4; 7 nucleotides agree with TRBD1. CDR1 SGHNT and CDR2 YYREEE come from the germline V gene (reference sequence). This CDR3 region has 17 residues. J was trimmed by 7 bases and V by 1 base; bases with no gene match: 11. In nucleotides, the CDR3 is TGTGCCAGCAGCTTGTCAGGGGGATGGGGGGCCAATTCACCCCTCCACTTT. Protein sequence: CASSLSGGWGANSPLHF.

This chain uses TRBV29-1 with TRBJ2-1, with 13 positions matching TRBD2. CDR1 SQVTM and CDR2 ANQGSEA come from the germline V gene. J gave up 13 bases and V 3 bases, and 6 bases lay outside the gene matches. The CDR3 runs 13 residues. CDR3 residues: CSVEFGLAGVQFF. Written as DNA, the CDR3 is TGCAGCGTTGAGTTTGGACTAGCGGGAGTTCAGTTCTTC.

The chain joins TRBV7-8 to TRBJ2-7; no firm D call. Germline CDR1 and CDR2: SGHVS and FQNEAQ. The CDR3 contains 11 residues. The V gene lost 2 bases and the J gene lost 7 bases, with 6 bases spanning the gap. Here the CDR3 reads CASSLRKEQYF. CDR3 DNA: TGTGCCAGCAGCTTAAGGAAAGAGCAGTACTTC.

The chain has TRBV3-1 (or the pseudogene TRBV3-2) and TRBJ1-5, with 7 bases aligning to TRBD1. The CDR3 loop spans 15 amino acids. V lost 1 base, J lost 3 bases, and 3 bases stayed unmatched. Germline assignment: CDR1 LGHDT and CDR2 YNNKEL (reference sequence). CDR3 protein: CASSQGDRVNQPQHF. CDR3 DNA: TGTGCCAGCAGCCAAGGAGACAGGGTCAATCAGCCCCAGCATTTT.

This clone was seen once. V is TRBV6-5 and J is TRBJ2-1; TRBD1 aligns across 7 bases. The trim removed 6 bases at V and 1 base at J, leaving 6 bases unmatched. The CDR3 extends over 15 amino acids. In germline, CDR1 is MNHEY, CDR2 SVGAGI. In nucleotides, the CDR3 is TGTGCCAGCAGGAACACAGGGGAGTCCTACAATGAGCAGTTCTTC. Its translation: CASRNTGESYNEQFF.

The V and J genes are TRBV15 and TRBJ2-3; D is possibly TRBD1 (5 bases). From germline, CDR1 is LNHNV and CDR2 YYDKDF (reference sequence). This CDR3 is built from 15 residues. The ends were cut back, 0 bases at V and 0 bases at J, with 7 bases in the middle. CDR3 residues: CATSRDGASTDTQYF. Written as DNA, the CDR3 is TGTGCCACCAGCAGAGATGGGGCGAGCACAGATACGCAGTATTTT.

On this clone itself: A junction boundary mismatches the germline segment, possibly from a read error. The gene calls are TRBV6-1 and TRBJ1-5, with D unresolved. Germline assignment: CDR1 MNHNS and CDR2 SASEGT. CDR3 size: 16 residues. The CDR3 sequence is CASTEVQEPKNQPQHF. The DNA for the CDR3 is TGTGCCAGCACTGAAGTTCAGGAACCTAAGAATCAGCCCCAGCATTTT.

The chain uses TRBV3-1 (or the pseudogene TRBV3-2) and TRBJ2-1; D is unclear. The V gene lost 4 bases and the J gene lost 6 bases, with 10 bases spanning the gap. The CDR3 is 13 amino acids. CDR1 is LGHDT, CDR2 YNNKEL, per germline (reference sequence). The CDR3 sequence is CASSPRTPNEQFF. In DNA form, the CDR3 reads TGTGCCAGCAGCCCCCGTACCCCCAATGAGCAGTTCTTC.

The V gene is TRBV24-1, the J gene TRBJ2-3; D call uncertain. This CDR3 has 14 amino acids. The V end lost 4 bases, the J end lost 0 bases, and 7 bases lay between the germline ends. Germline lookup yields CDR1 KGHDR and CDR2 SFDVKD. CDR3 loop: CATSEVHSTDTQYF. The CDR3 DNA sequence: TGTGCCACCAGTGAGGTCCATAGCACAGATACGCAGTATTTT.

This clone was recorded once. The rearrangement uses TRBV15 and TRBJ2-2; 8 bases are a match to TRBD1. This CDR3 is built from 16 residues. Germline V gene lookup returns CDR1 LNHNV and CDR2 YYDKDF (reference sequence). V lost 0 bases to trimming and J lost 0 bases; unmatched junction nucleotides: 0. CDR3 loop: CATSREDRANTGELFF. DNA of the CDR3: TGTGCCACCAGCAGAGAGGACAGGGCGAACACCGGGGAGCTGTTTTTT.